This TCR beta chain derives from a study of Tregs in tolerant kidney transplant recipients. Study conclusions and caveats: The small number of patients limits these findings pending further validation. Antigen-driven expansion was suggested because donor-specific Tregs expanded more than all Tregs in tolerant patients.

Some clones are missing from TCRdb's copy, which holds only in-frame ones; the method was immunoSEQ multiplex PCR. Among 110,000 or so clones, around 91% were seen once, and the ten largest hold 0.34%. Germline CDR1 and CDR2: DFQATT and SNEGSKA (reference sequence). CDR3 size: 11 residues. V was clipped by 7 bases and J by 4 bases, with 10 bases between them. As regards this clone: Its antigen remains unknown.

The sequencing here drew on CD4+ T cells from blood, taken before the transplant. The TCR sequence derives from a human donor who received a combined kidney and bone marrow transplant. The chain uses TRBV20-1 and TRBJ2-5; unclear D gene. For the CDR3, the DNA is TGCAGTGTGGAGCCGGGAGAGACCCAGTACTTC. Protein: CSVEPGETQYF.